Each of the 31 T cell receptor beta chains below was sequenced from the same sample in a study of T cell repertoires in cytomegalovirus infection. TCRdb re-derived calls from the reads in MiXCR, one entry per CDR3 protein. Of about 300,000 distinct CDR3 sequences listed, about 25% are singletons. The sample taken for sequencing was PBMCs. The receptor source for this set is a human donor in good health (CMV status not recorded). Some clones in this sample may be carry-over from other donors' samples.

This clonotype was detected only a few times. The CDR3 loop is CSAPPGGGYEQYF. DNA of the CDR3: TGCAGTGCTCCCCCGGGGGGGGGCTACGAGCAGTACTTC. The rearrangement joins TRBV20-1 to TRBJ2-7, with TRBD2 matching over 8 bases. The ends lost 5 bases at V and 3 bases at J; junction bases unmatched: 6. The CDR3 consists of 13 residues. Germline-derived CDR1 and CDR2 are DFQATT and SNEGSKA (reference sequence).

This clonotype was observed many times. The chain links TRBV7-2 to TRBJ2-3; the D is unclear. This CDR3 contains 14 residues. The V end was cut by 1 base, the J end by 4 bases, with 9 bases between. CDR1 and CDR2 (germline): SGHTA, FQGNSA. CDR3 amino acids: CASSLDPVADTQYF. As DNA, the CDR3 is TGTGCCAGCAGCTTAGATCCTGTCGCAGATACGCAGTATTTT.

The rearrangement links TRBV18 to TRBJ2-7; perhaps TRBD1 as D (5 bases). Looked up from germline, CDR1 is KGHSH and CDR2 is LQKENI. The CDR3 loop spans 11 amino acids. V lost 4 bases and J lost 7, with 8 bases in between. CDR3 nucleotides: TGTGCCAGCTCACTACAGGAGGAGCAGTACTTC. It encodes CASSLQEEQYF. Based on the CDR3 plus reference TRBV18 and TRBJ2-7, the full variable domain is NAGVMQNPRHLVRRRGQEARLRCSPMKGHSHVYWYRQLPEEGLKFMVYLQKENIIDESGMPKERFSAEFPKEGPSILRIQQVVRGDSAAYFCASSLQEEQYFGPGTRLTVT.

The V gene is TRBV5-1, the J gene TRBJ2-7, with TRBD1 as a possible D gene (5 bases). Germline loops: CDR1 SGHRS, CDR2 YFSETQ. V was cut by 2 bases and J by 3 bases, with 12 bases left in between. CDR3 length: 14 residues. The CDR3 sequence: CASSFGDSLYEQYF. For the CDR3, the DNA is TGCGCCAGCAGCTTTGGAGACAGCCTCTACGAGCAGTACTTC.

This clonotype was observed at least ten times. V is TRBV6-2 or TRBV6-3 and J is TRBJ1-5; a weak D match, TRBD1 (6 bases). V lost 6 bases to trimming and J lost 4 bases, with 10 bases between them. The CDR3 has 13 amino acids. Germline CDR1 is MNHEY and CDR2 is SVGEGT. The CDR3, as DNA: TGTGCCAGCAGACTCGACAGGAATCAGCCCCAGCATTTT. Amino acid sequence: CASRLDRNQPQHF.

CDR3 amino acids: CSAPGLAGARPDTQYF. Written as DNA, the CDR3 is TGCAGTGCTCCCGGACTAGCGGGAGCGCGTCCAGATACGCAGTATTTT. The chain has TRBV20-1 and TRBJ2-3; TRBD2 matches 13 bases. This CDR3 is 16 amino acids long. J was trimmed by 4 bases and V by 5 bases; bases with no gene match: 9. CDR1 and CDR2 from the germline V gene are DFQATT and SNEGSKA (reference sequence).

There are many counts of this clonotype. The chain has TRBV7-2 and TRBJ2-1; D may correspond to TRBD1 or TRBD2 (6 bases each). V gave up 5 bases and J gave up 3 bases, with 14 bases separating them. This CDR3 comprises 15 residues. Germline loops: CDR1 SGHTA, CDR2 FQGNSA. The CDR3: CASSLDGGYYNEQFF. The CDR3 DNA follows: TGTGCCAGCAGCCTCGACGGGGGCTACTACAATGAGCAGTTCTTC.

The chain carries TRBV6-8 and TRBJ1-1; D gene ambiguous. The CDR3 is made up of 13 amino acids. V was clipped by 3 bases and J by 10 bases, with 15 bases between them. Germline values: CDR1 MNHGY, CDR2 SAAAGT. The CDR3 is CASSYNAGLGAFF. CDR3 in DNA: TGTGCCAGCAGTTATAACGCTGGGTTGGGAGCTTTCTTT.

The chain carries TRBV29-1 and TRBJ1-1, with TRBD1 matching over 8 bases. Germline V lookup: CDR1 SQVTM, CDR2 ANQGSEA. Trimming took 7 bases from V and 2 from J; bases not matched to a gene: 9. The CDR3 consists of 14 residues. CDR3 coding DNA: TGCAGCGCGACTCGGACAGGGTTTAACACTGAAGCTTTCTTT. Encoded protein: CSATRTGFNTEAFF. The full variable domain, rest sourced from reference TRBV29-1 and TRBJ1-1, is SAVISQKPSRDICQRGTSLTIQCQVDSQVTMMFWYRQQPGQSLTLIATANQGSEATYESGFVIDKFPISRPNLTFSTLTVSNMSPEDSSIYLCSATRTGFNTEAFFGQGTRLTVV.

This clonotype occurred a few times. The CDR3, as DNA: TGTGCCAGCAGCCCGCGACTTGGAATCTACGAGCAGTACTTC. This encodes CASSPRLGIYEQYF. The rearrangement links TRBV7-9 to TRBJ2-7; D not certain. CDR1 and CDR2 (germline): SEHNR, FQNEAQ (reference sequence). This CDR3 comprises 14 residues. V lost 5 bases, J lost 3 bases, and 14 bases lay in between.

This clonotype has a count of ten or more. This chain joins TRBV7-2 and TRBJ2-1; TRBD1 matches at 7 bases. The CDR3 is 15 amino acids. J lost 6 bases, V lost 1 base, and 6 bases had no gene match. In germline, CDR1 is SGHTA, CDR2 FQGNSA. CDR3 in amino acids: CASSLVGTALNEQFF. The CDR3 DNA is TGTGCCAGCAGCTTAGTTGGGACAGCCCTCAATGAGCAGTTCTTC.

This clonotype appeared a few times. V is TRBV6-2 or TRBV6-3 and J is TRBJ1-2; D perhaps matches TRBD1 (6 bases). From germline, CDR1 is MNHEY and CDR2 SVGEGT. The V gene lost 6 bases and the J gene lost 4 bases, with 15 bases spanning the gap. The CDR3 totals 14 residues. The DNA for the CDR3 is TGTGCCAGCAGACAAACAGGGCCTGGCTATGGCTACACCTTC. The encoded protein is CASRQTGPGYGYTF.

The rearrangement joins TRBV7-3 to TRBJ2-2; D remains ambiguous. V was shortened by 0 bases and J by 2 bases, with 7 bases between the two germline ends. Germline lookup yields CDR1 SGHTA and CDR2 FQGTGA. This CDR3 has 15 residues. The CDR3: CASSLTGHNTGELFF. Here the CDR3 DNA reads TGTGCCAGCAGCTTAACCGGCCATAACACCGGGGAGCTGTTTTTT.

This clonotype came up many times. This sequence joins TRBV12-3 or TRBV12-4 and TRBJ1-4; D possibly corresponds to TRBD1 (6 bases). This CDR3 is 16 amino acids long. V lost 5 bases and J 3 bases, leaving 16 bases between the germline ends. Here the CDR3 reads CASSPRPKGANEKLFF. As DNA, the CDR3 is TGTGCCAGCAGTCCGCGGCCCAAGGGGGCTAATGAAAAACTGTTTTTT.

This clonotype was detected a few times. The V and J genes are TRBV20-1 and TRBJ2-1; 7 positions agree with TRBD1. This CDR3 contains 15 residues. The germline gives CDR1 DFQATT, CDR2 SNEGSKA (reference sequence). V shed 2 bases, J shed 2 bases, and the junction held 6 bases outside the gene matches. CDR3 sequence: CSARKTGSPYNEQFF. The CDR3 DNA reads TGCAGTGCTAGAAAGACAGGGAGCCCCTACAATGAGCAGTTCTTC.

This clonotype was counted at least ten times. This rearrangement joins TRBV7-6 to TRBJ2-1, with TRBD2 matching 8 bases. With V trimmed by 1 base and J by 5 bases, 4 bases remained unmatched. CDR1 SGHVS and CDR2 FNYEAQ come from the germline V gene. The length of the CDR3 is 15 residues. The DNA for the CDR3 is TGTGCCAGCAGCTTAGTAGCGGGGTATAACAATGAGCAGTTCTTC. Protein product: CASSLVAGYNNEQFF. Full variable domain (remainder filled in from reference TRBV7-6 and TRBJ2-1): GAGVSQSPRYKVTKRGQDVALRCDPISGHVSLYWYRQALGQGPEFLTYFNYEAQQDKSGLPNDRFSAERPEGSISTLTIQRTEQRDSAMYRCASSLVAGYNNEQFFGPGTRLTVL.

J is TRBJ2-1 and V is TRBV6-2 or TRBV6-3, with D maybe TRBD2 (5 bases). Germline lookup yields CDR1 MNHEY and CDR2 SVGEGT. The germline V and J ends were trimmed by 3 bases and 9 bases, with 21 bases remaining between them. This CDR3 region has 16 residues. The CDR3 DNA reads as TGTGCCAGCAGTTATTTAGGGCCAAACTACAGCGGTGAGCAGTTCTTC. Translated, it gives CASSYLGPNYSGEQFF.

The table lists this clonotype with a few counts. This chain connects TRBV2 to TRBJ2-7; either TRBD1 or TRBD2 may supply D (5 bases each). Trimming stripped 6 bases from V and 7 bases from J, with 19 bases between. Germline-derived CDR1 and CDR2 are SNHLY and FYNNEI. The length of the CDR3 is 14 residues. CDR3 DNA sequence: TGTGCCAGCAGGCCGGGACCCCTTTCAGTGGAGCAGTACTTC. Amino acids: CASRPGPLSVEQYF.

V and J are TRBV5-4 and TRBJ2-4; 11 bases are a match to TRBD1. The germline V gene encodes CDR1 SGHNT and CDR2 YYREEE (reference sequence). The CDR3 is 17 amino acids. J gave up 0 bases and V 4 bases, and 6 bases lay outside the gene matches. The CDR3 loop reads CASSPRDRGIAKNIQYF. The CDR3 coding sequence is TGTGCCAGCAGCCCCCGGGACAGGGGGATAGCCAAAAACATTCAGTACTTC.

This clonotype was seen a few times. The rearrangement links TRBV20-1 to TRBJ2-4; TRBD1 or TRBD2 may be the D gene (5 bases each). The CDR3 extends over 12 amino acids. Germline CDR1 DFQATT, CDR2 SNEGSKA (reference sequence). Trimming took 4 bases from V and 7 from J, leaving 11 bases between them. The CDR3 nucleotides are TGCAGTGCTACGTGGGGACCGAACATTCAGTACTTC. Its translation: CSATWGPNIQYF.

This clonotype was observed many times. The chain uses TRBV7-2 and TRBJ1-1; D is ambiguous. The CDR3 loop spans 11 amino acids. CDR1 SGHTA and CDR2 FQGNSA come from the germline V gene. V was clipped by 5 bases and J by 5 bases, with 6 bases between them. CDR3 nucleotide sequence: TGTGCCAGCAGCCGAAGTACTGAAGCTTTCTTT. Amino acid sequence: CASSRSTEAFF.

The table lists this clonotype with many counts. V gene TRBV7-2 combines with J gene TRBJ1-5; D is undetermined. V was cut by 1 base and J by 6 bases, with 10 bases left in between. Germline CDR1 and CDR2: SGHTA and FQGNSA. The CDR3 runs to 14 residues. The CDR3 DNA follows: TGTGCCAGCAGCTTAGTAGCCCGGACTCAGCCCCAGCATTTT. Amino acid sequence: CASSLVARTQPQHF.

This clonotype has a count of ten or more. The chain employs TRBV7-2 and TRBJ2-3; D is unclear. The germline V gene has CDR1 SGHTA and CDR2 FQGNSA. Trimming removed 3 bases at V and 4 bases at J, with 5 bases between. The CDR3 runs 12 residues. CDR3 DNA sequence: TGTGCCAGCAGCTTCCGGGCAGATACGCAGTATTTT. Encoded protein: CASSFRADTQYF.

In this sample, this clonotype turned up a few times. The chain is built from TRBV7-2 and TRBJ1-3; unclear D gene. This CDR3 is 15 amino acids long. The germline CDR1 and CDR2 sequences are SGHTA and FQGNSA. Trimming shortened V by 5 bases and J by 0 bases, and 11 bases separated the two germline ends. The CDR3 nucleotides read TGTGCCAGCAGCGTAAGGCCTACCTCTGGAAACACCATATATTTT. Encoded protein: CASSVRPTSGNTIYF.

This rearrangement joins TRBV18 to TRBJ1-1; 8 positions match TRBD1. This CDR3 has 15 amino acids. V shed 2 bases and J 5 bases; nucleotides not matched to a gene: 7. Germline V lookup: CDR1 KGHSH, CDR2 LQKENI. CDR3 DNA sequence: TGTGCCAGCTCACCAGGCCAGGGGGCAAGAACTGAAGCTTTCTTT. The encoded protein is CASSPGQGARTEAFF. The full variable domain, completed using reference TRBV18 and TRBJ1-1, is NAGVMQNPRHLVRRRGQEARLRCSPMKGHSHVYWYRQLPEEGLKFMVYLQKENIIDESGMPKERFSAEFPKEGPSILRIQQVVRGDSAAYFCASSPGQGARTEAFFGQGTRLTVV.

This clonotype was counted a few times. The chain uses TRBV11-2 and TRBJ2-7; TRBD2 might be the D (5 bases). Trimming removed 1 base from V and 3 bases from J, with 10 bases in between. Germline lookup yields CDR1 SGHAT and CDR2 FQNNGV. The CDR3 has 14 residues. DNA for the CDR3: TGTGCCAGCAGCTTAGTTGACGGGAACTACGAGCAGTACTTC. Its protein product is CASSLVDGNYEQYF.

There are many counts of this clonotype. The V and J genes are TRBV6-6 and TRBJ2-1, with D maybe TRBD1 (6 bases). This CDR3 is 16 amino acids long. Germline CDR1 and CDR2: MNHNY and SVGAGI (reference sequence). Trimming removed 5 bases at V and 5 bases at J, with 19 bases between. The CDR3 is CASSRAQGTINNEQFF. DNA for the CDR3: TGTGCCAGCAGTCGAGCCCAGGGGACAATCAACAATGAGCAGTTCTTC.

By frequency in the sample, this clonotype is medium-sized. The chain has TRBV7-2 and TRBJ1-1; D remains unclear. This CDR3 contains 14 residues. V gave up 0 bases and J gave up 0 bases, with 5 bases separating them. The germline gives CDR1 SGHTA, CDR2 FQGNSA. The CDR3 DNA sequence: TGTGCCAGCAGCTTAGCCGGCTTGAACACTGAAGCTTTCTTT. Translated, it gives CASSLAGLNTEAFF.

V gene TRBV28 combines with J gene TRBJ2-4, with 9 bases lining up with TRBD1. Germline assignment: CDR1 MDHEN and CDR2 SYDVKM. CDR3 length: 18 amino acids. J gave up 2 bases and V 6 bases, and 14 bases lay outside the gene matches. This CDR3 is CASSQKRDRVVSKNIQYF. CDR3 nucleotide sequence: TGTGCCAGCAGCCAAAAGAGGGACAGGGTCGTTTCCAAAAACATTCAGTACTTC.

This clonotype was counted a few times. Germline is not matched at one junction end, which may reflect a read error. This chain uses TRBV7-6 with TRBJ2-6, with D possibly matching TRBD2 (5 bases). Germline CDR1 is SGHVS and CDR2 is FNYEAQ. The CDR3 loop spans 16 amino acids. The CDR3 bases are TGTGCTAGCAGCTCGGCGAGGGAAGGGGGGGCCAACGTCCTGACTTTC. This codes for CASSSAREGGANVLTF.

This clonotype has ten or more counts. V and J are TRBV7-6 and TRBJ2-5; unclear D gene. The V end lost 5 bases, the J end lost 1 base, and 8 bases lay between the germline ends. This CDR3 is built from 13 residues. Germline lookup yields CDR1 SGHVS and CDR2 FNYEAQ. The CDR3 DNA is TGTGCCAGCAGCCCCCTCAGCCAAGAGACCCAGTACTTC. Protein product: CASSPLSQETQYF. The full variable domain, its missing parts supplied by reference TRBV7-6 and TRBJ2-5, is GAGVSQSPRYKVTKRGQDVALRCDPISGHVSLYWYRQALGQGPEFLTYFNYEAQQDKSGLPNDRFSAERPEGSISTLTIQRTEQRDSAMYRCASSPLSQETQYFGPGTRLLVL.